This T cell receptor beta chain was profiled in a study of blood T cells in healthy people across ages. The study, taken as a whole, reports: Investigators treated diversity estimates from one million T cells as underestimates. Older individuals had lower TCR beta diversity per million T cells (the decline was roughly linear). More naive CD4+ cells and higher diversity were found in long-lived than in aged donors.

A second roughly 6 to 12 cycle PCR used barcoded and J-beta primers. At least 2.5 million CDR3-containing paired-end reads were obtained per sample. TCRdb redid the calling of the 5' RACE reads with MiXCR, one entry per CDR3 protein. Of about 400,000 distinct CDR3 sequences in the sample, about half were seen once. The V and J ends lost 8 bases and 5 bases respectively, with 10 bases between them. This CDR3 region has 11 residues. The V gene's germline CDR1 is ENHRY and CDR2 SYGVKD. Turning to this clonotype: The antigen is not known.

Sequencing was done on a sample of blood. V is TRBV10-3 and J is TRBJ2-7; D not resolved. The TCR comes from a man between 60 and 75 years old in good health. The CDR3: CAIGWGNEQYF. For the CDR3, the DNA is TGTGCCATCGGGTGGGGAAACGAGCAGTACTTC.